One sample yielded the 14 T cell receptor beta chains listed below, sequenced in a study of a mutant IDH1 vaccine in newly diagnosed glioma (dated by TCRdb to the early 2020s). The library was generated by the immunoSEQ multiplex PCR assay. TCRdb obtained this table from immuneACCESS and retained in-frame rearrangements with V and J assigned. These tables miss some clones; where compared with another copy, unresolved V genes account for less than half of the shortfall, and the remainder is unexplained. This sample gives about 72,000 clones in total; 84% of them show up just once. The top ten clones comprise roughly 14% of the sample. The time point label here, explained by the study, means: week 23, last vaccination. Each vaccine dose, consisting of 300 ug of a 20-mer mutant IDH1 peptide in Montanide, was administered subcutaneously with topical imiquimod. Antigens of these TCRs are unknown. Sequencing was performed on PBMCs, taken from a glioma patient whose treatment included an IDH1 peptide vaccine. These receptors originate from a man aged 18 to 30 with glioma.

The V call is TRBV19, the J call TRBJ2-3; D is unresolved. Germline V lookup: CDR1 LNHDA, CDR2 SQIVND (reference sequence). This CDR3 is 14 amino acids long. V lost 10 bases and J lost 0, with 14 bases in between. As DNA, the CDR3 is TGTGCCACCCGACTCGCGCTAAGCACAGATACGCAGTATTTT. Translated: CATRLALSTDTQYF.

The CDR3 DNA sequence: TGTGCCAGCAGTAAATACCCCGGGATTAGAACACCCGGGGAGCTGTTTTTT. Its protein product is CASSKYPGIRTPGELFF. V usage is TRBV5-6 and J usage is TRBJ2-2, with a weak D call TRBD2 (5 bases). There are 17 residues in the CDR3. V lost 5 bases and J 6 bases, leaving 23 bases between the germline ends. CDR1 is SGHDT, CDR2 YYEEEE, per germline.

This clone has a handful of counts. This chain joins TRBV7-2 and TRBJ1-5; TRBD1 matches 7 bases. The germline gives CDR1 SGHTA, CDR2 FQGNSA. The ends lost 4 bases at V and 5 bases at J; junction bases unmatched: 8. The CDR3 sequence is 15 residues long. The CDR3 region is CASSSQQGLHQPQHF. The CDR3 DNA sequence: TGTGCCAGCAGCTCGCAACAGGGGTTGCATCAGCCCCAGCATTTT.

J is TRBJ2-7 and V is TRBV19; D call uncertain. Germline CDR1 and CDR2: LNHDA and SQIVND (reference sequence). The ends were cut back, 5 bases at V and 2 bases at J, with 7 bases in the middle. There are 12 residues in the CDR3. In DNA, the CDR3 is TGTGCCAGTAGTTCCTCACCCTACGAGCAGTACTTC. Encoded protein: CASSSSPYEQYF.

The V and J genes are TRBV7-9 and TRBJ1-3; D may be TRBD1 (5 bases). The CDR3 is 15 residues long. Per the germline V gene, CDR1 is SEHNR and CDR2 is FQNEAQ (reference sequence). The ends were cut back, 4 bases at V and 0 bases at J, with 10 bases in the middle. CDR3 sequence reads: CASSSGTISGNTIYF. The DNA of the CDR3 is TGTGCCAGCAGCTCTGGGACCATCTCTGGAAACACCATATATTTT.

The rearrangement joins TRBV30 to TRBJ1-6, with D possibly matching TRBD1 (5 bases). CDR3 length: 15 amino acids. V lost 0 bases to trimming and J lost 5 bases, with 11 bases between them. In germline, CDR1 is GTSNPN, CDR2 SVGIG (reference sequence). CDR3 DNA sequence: TGTGCCTGGAGTGTACTGGGGGGGGATAATTCACCCCTCCACTTT. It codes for CAWSVLGGDNSPLHF.

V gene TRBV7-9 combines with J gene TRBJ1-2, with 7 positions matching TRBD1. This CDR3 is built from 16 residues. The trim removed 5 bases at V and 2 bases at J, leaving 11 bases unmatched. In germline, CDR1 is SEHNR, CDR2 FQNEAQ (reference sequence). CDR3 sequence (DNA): TGTGCCAGCAGCCTTTCTGACAGGGCCTTCAACTATGGCTACACCTTC. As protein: CASSLSDRAFNYGYTF.

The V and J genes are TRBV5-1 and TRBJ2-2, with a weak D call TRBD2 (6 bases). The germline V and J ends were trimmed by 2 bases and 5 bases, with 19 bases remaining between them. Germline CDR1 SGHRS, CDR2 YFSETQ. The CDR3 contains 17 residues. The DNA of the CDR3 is TGCGCCAGCAGCTTTCGCAGGAGGGAAGGCGGAACCGGGGAGCTGTTTTTT. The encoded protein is CASSFRRREGGTGELFF.

In nucleotides, the CDR3 is TGTGCCAGCAGCTCCAACACCTACGAGCAGTACTTC. Translating gives CASSSNTYEQYF. The chain has TRBV5-5 and TRBJ2-7; no reliable D call. The CDR3 runs to 12 residues. From germline, CDR1 is SGHKS and CDR2 YYEKEE (reference sequence). Between the trimmed V and J ends, which lost 3 bases and 2 bases, there was a span of 6 bases.

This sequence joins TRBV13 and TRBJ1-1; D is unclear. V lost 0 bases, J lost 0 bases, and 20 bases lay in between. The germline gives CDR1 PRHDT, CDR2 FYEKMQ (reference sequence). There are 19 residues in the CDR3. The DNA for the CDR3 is TGTGCCAGCAGCTTAGGCCTCCCGAGGAGGACCCTTATGAACACTGAAGCTTTCTTT. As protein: CASSLGLPRRTLMNTEAFF.

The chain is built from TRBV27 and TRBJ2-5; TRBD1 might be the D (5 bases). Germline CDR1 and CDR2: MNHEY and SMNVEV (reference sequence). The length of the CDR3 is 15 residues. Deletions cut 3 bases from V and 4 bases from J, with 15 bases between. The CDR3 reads CASSFGNRRRETQYF. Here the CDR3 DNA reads TGTGCCAGCAGTTTTGGGAACAGGCGGCGAGAGACCCAGTACTTC.

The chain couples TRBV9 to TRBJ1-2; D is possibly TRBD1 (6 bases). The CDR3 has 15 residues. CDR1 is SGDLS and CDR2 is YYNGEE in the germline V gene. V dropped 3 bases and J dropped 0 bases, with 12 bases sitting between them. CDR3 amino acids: CASSERDTANYGYTF. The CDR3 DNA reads TGTGCCAGCAGCGAACGGGACACAGCTAACTATGGCTACACCTTC.

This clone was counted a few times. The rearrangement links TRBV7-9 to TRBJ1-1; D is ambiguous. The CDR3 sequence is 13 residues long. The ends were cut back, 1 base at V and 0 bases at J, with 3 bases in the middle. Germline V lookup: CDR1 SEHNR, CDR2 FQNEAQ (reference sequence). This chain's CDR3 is CASSLVVNTEAFF. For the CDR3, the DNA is TGTGCCAGCAGCTTAGTGGTGAACACTGAAGCTTTCTTT.

The CDR3 sequence is CAWSVDGHRGGQPQHF. In DNA form, the CDR3 reads TGTGCCTGGAGTGTAGACGGGCACAGGGGCGGACAGCCCCAGCATTTT. The chain is built from TRBV30 and TRBJ1-5; 7 nucleotides agree with TRBD1. This CDR3 contains 16 residues. The J segment lost 7 bases and the V segment lost 0 bases, leaving 12 bases of the junction unmatched. Germline loops: CDR1 GTSNPN, CDR2 SVGIG (reference sequence).